This T cell receptor beta chain was observed in a study of shared clonotypes between healthy human individuals. The CDR3 contains 15 residues. Germline CDR1 and CDR2: MNHEY and SMNVEV (reference sequence). V lost 3 bases and J lost 0, with 11 bases in between. Study-wide findings and caveats: Clonotypes not shared had lower generation probabilities than those common to all four donors. Richness estimates generally favored naive over memory subsets. The rarefaction results pointed to incomplete sorted-subset sequencing despite large depth.

On this clone itself: Its specificity is not known.

The assay was carried out at the deep level. The method was immunoSEQ multiplex PCR; TCRdb's version includes in-frame clones alone and lacks a portion of them. The profile shows more than 1,200,000 clones, about 98.5% of them singletons. This receptor was taken from a man aged 25 to 40 in good health. The chain recombines TRBV27 with TRBJ1-1; D is ambiguous. The sequencing sample was made of naive CD4+ T cells sorted from blood. Subset in this sample: CD45RA+ positively selected. Here the CDR3 reads CASSFNRRVNTEAFF. CDR3 nucleotide sequence: TGTGCCAGCAGTTTCAATAGACGGGTGAACACTGAAGCTTTCTTT.